These T cell receptor beta chains were read from a single sample in a study of read filtering for tumor transcriptome and immune sequencing. TCRdb analysed the reads with MiXCR anew, one entry per CDR3 protein. The sample shows 100,000 to 150,000 distinct CDR3 sequences, around 13% of them seen only once. The sequenced material came from a population of CD138-negative cells sorted from bone marrow. The receptors here all came from a donor at least 40 years old with multiple myeloma. CDR3s include the opening cysteine and the closing phenylalanine or tryptophan. The D gene is left open where the match is weak. The size entry is marked missing in some rows and otherwise reads once, few, many or a size class.

J gene | V gene | clone size | D gene | CDR3 DNA | CDR3 protein
TRBJ2-7 | TRBV20-1 | many | TRBD2 | TGCAGTGCTAGCCCCCTACTAGCGGACAACACCTACGAGCAGTACTTC | CSASPLLADNTYEQYF
TRBJ2-1 | TRBV3-1 | few | - | TGTGCCAGCAGCCAAGATCGTTTCGGGACAATCGGGGATGAGCAGTTCTTC | CASSQDRFGTIGDEQFF
TRBJ2-1 | TRBV20-1 | many | - | TGCAGTGCTAGAGATCTGAGATTAGCTTTTGAGCAGTTCTTC | CSARDLRLAFEQFF
TRBJ1-1 | TRBV18 | many | - | TGTGCCAGCTCACGTCCGCCGAACACTGAAGCTTTCTTT | CASSRPPNTEAFF
TRBJ1-5 | TRBV3-1 | many | TRBD1 | TGTGCCGCTTCAACAGGACAGGGGGGACAGCCCCAGCATTTT | CAASTGQGGQPQHF
TRBJ2-2 | TRBV5-5 | many | TRBD1 | TGTGCCAGCAGCCGACAGGGGAACAACGCGAACACCGGGGAGCTGTTTTTT | CASSRQGNNANTGELFF
TRBJ1-1 | TRBV7-3 | - | - | TGTGCCAGCAGGGAACAACCGAACACTGAAGCTTTCTTT | CASREQPNTEAFF
TRBJ1-3 | TRBV30 | - | - | TGTGCCTGGGAGACGTACTCTGGAAACACCATATATTTT | CAWETYSGNTIYF
TRBJ2-7 | TRBV6-2/TRBV6-3 | many | - | TGTGCCAGCAGTTACTCCCCGGGACGGAGGACCTACGAGCAGTACTTC | CASSYSPGRRTYEQYF
TRBJ2-7 | TRBV11-2 | - | - | TGTGCCAGCAGCTTAGCAAACCCGTGGGAGCAGTACTTC | CASSLANPWEQYF
TRBJ1-1 | TRBV20-1 | many | - | TGCAGTGCTAGAGATTACAGCTCGGGCACTGAAGCTTTCTTT | CSARDYSSGTEAFF
TRBJ2-2 | TRBV2 | many | - | TGTGCCAGCAGTGAAGCGCTTCCAGGCGTCACCGGGGAGCTGTTTTTT | CASSEALPGVTGELFF
TRBJ2-1 | TRBV5-5 | many | TRBD2 | TGTGCCAACCCGGGACTAGCGCCGTTCTTC | CANPGLAPFF
TRBJ2-6 | TRBV18 | many | - | TGTGCCAGCTCACCACCCCCCGTTACTGGGGCCAACGTCCTGACTTTC | CASSPPPVTGANVLTF
TRBJ2-1 | TRBV21-1 | many | - | TGTGCCAGCAGCAAAGTCGGACACCAGCGAAATGAGCAGTTCTTC | CASSKVGHQRNEQFF
TRBJ2-1 | TRBV4-1 | many | - | TGCGCCAGCAGCAATGAGGGGAATGAGCAGTTCTTC | CASSNEGNEQFF
TRBJ2-1 | TRBV6-1 | few | - | TGTGCCAGCAGTGAGATGGCAGACCACAATGAGCAGTTCTTC | CASSEMADHNEQFF
TRBJ2-7 | TRBV27 | many | - | TGTGCCAGCAGTTGGCGGGACGGGAACTACGAGCAGTACTTC | CASSWRDGNYEQYF
TRBJ2-2 | TRBV7-3 | few | - | TGTGCCAGCAGCTTCGCGGGCGGCGCGAACACCGGGGAGCTGTTTTTT | CASSFAGGANTGELFF
TRBJ2-5 | TRBV21-1 | many | - | TGTGCCAGCAGCAAACAAGGTGCAACAGGGTTGAGCCAAGAGACCCAGTACTTC | CASSKQGATGLSQETQYF
TRBJ1-5 | TRBV6-1 | many | - | TGTGCCAGCAGTGGTACATTTAGCAATCAGCCCCAGCATTTT | CASSGTFSNQPQHF
TRBJ2-2 | TRBV4-2 | many | - | TGTGCCAGCAGCCATTTGGGGGACCGGTCCGGGGAGCTGTTTTTT | CASSHLGDRSGELFF
TRBJ2-6 | TRBV12-3/TRBV12-4 | many | - | TGTGCCAGCAATTTCGGGGGCTCTGGGGCCAACGTCCTGACTTTC | CASNFGGSGANVLTF
TRBJ2-7 | TRBV5-1 | many | - | TGCGCCAGCAGCTTGGAGTCAGACAATAGGTACGAGCAGTACTTC | CASSLESDNRYEQYF
TRBJ2-5 | TRBV2 | few | - | TGTGCCAGCAGGACGGGCCGGGAGACCCAGTACTTC | CASRTGRETQYF
TRBJ2-1 | TRBV20-1 | few | TRBD2 | TGCAGTGCTAGAGAGGGGGGGGGACTTACTGAGCAGTTCTTC | CSAREGGGLTEQFF
TRBJ2-7 | TRBV20-1 | many | TRBD2 | TGCAGTGCTAGAGACGACGAAGCGGGAGGCTACGAGCAGTACTTC | CSARDDEAGGYEQYF
TRBJ1-1 | TRBV7-2 | many | - | TGTGCCAGCAGCTTAAGCAACGTGAACACTGAAGCTTTCTTT | CASSLSNVNTEAFF
TRBJ2-1 | TRBV11-2 | many | - | TGTGCCAGCAGCTTATCGAATGAGCAGTTCTTC | CASSLSNEQFF
TRBJ1-6 | TRBV12-3/TRBV12-4 | many | - | TGTGCCAGCAGCCGCCGGGGGGAGAATTCACCCCTCCACTTT | CASSRRGENSPLHF
TRBJ2-1 | TRBV29-1 | many | - | TGCAGCGTCAACGAAGGGGGGGCCATCAATGAGCAGTTCTTC | CSVNEGGAINEQFF
TRBJ1-1 | TRBV7-9 | many | TRBD1 | TGTGCCAGCAGCTTTGCAGAGACAGGGAGAACTGAAGCTTTCTTT | CASSFAETGRTEAFF
TRBJ2-7 | TRBV20-1 | many | - | TGCAGTGCTAGGAGGGTCTACGAGCAGTACTTC | CSARRVYEQYF
TRBJ2-7 | TRBV5-5 | - | TRBD2 | TGTGCCAGCAGCCCTAGCGGACCCTACGGGCAGTACTTC | CASSPSGPYGQYF
TRBJ2-2 | TRBV25-1 | few | - | TGTGCCAGCCGAGAAACAGGGTACACCGGGGAGCTGTTTTTT | CASRETGYTGELFF
TRBJ1-1 | TRBV5-1 | few | TRBD1 | TGCGCCAGCAGCTCGGGTCGACAGGGCGATTGGACTGAAGCTTTCTTT | CASSSGRQGDWTEAFF
TRBJ2-3 | TRBV3-1 | many | TRBD2 | TGTGCCAGCAGCCGTCGTGTGGCGGGAGGCGATACGCAGTATTTT | CASSRRVAGGDTQYF
TRBJ1-1 | TRBV9 | many | - | TGTGCCAGCAGCTCTCGGGAGGTCACTGAAGCTTTCTTT | CASSSREVTEAFF
TRBJ2-5 | TRBV29-1 | few | - | TGCAGCGTTGAGACAGCCAAAGAAAAAGAGACCCAGTACTTC | CSVETAKEKETQYF
TRBJ2-1 | TRBV5-1 | - | - | TGCGCCAGCAGCTCGAGGAGCCCCTCTGGGCAGTTCTTC | CASSSRSPSGQFF
TRBJ2-3 | TRBV20-1 | many | - | TGCAGTGCTAGGGGCCCGCCAGATACGCAGTATTTT | CSARGPPDTQYF
TRBJ2-1 | TRBV7-2 | many | - | TGTGCCAGCACGGGGTCCTACAATGAGCAGTTCTTC | CASTGSYNEQFF
TRBJ1-4 | TRBV4-1 | many | - | TGTGCCAGCAGCCAGGAGGGAGCGACTAATGAAAAACTGTTTTTT | CASSQEGATNEKLFF
TRBJ2-1 | TRBV7-2 | - | TRBD2 | TGTGCCAGCAGCTTACTTAGCGGGGGCGGTGAGCAGTTCTTC | CASSLLSGGGEQFF
TRBJ2-7 | TRBV12-5 | many | - | TGTGCTAGTGGTACCGGAACGGCCTACGAGCAGTACTTC | CASGTGTAYEQYF
TRBJ1-4 | TRBV20-1 | many | - | TGCAGTGCTAGAGATCGATCCCTGGGGCGTGAAAAACTGTTTTTT | CSARDRSLGREKLFF